Following are 30 T cell receptor beta chains from one sample sequenced in a study of blood T cell repertoires in COVID-19. Data came from immunoSEQ multiplex PCR; TCRdb stores just in-frame clones and leaves some out. The sample consists of roughly 81,000 clones, about 85% of them appearing once. Source material: peripheral blood. Source of these receptors: a woman aged 70-85 years with acute or convalescent COVID-19.

V is TRBV29-1 and J is TRBJ2-3; TRBD2 is a possible D gene (5 bases). This CDR3 comprises 12 residues. The ends were cut back, 4 bases at V and 11 bases at J, with 16 bases in the middle. From germline, CDR1 is SQVTM and CDR2 ANQGSEA. DNA of the CDR3: TGCAGCGTTGGGACTTACGTATACGGGCAGTATTTT. This encodes CSVGTYVYGQYF.

J is TRBJ1-4 and V is TRBV5-1; no definite D call. The length of the CDR3 is 14 residues. Trimming took 4 bases from V and 2 from J, leaving 9 bases between them. Germline V gene data show CDR1 as SGHRS and CDR2 as YFSETQ. CDR3 sequence reads: CASSMTTTNEKLFF. CDR3 in DNA: TGCGCCAGCAGCATGACAACGACTAATGAAAAACTGTTTTTT. Full variable domain (missing parts from reference TRBV5-1 and TRBJ1-4): KAGVTQTPRYLIKTRGQQVTLSCSPISGHRSVSWYQQTPGQGLQFLFEYFSETQRNKGNFPGRFSGRQFSNSRSEMNVSTLELGDSALYLCASSMTTTNEKLFFGSGTQLSVL.

The chain is built from TRBV7-8 and TRBJ2-7; TRBD1 is a possible D gene (6 bases). V was shortened by 4 bases and J by 2 bases, with 9 bases between the two germline ends. This CDR3 region has 13 residues. CDR1 and CDR2 (germline): SGHVS, FQNEAQ. DNA of the CDR3: TGTGCCAGCAGCTCAACAGGGACCTACGAGCAGTACTTC. Its translation is CASSSTGTYEQYF.

This clone appeared a few times. J is TRBJ2-5 and V is TRBV5-8; a possible D gene is TRBD1 (6 bases). CDR3 length: 11 amino acids. V was pared by 4 bases and J by 10 bases, with 11 bases between. CDR1 and CDR2 from the germline V gene are SGHTS and YDEGEE. The DNA for the CDR3 is TGTGCCAGCAGCGAACAGGGTGACCAGTACTTC. Amino acid sequence: CASSEQGDQYF.

This clone was seen once. The V and J genes are TRBV19 and TRBJ2-1; unclear D gene. The CDR3 has 15 residues. Germline assignment: CDR1 LNHDA and CDR2 SQIVND (reference sequence). V lost 6 bases and J lost 1, with 13 bases in between. CDR3 bases: TGTGCCAGTAGGAAGTCGAGCGTGTCCTACAATGAGCAGTTCTTC. It specifies CASRKSSVSYNEQFF.

CDR3 protein: CASSLRQGAYEQYF. The CDR3 bases are TGTGCCAGCAGCCTGCGACAGGGGGCCTACGAGCAGTACTTC. This chain connects TRBV7-9 to TRBJ2-7; 9 bases map to TRBD1. Per germline, CDR1 SEHNR and CDR2 FQNEAQ (reference sequence). The V and J ends lost 5 bases and 2 bases, in that order; junction bases with no gene match: 4. This CDR3 is 14 amino acids long.

The V and J genes are TRBV11-2 and TRBJ2-7, with 11 nucleotides matching TRBD1. The CDR3 runs to 15 residues. Germline assignment: CDR1 SGHAT and CDR2 FQNNGV. The ends lost 3 bases at V and 3 bases at J; junction bases unmatched: 4. This CDR3 is CASSFLGTGGYEQYF. DNA of the CDR3: TGTGCCAGCAGCTTCCTCGGGACAGGGGGCTACGAGCAGTACTTC.

The chain carries TRBV11-2 and TRBJ1-5, with D uncertain. The CDR3 covers 14 residues. The V and J ends lost 3 bases and 0 bases respectively, with 6 bases between them. Looked up from germline, CDR1 is SGHAT and CDR2 is FQNNGV. CDR3 in DNA: TGTGCCAGCAGCTTGGGCGTTAGCAATCAGCCCCAGCATTTT. This gives the protein CASSLGVSNQPQHF.

This clone was recorded only once. The rearrangement joins TRBV6-6 to TRBJ1-1, with no clear D. Looked up from germline, CDR1 is MNHNY and CDR2 is SVGAGI (reference sequence). Trimming took 1 base from V and 10 from J, leaving 10 bases between them. The CDR3 has 12 residues. The DNA of the CDR3 is TGTGCCAGCAGTTACTATGAGGAGGGAGCTTTCTTT. This sequence encodes CASSYYEEGAFF.

This clone was seen a handful of times. This chain uses TRBV3-1 (or the pseudogene TRBV3-2) with TRBJ2-2; a weak D match, TRBD1 (8 bases). Per the germline V gene, CDR1 is LGHDT and CDR2 is YNNKEL (reference sequence). With 8 bases removed from V and 6 bases from J, the gap between germline ends came to 13 bases. The CDR3 contains 13 residues. CDR3 in amino acids: CASGQGGSGELFF. CDR3 nucleotides: TGTGCCAGCGGACAGGGAGGGTCCGGGGAGCTGTTTTTT.

The genes are TRBV15 and TRBJ1-6, with D maybe TRBD1 (6 bases). The CDR3 spans 16 residues. Germline V CDR1 and CDR2: LNHNV, YYDKDF (reference sequence). Trimming left V 0 bases short and J 7 bases short, with 13 bases between. The CDR3 nucleotides are TGTGCCACCAGCAGAGATGGGTGGGGGCTCAATTCACCCCTCCACTTT. Protein product: CATSRDGWGLNSPLHF.

V is TRBV2 and J is TRBJ1-1, with 8 bases aligning to TRBD1. The CDR3 runs 12 residues. Germline V gene sequence: CDR1 SNHLY, CDR2 FYNNEI. V dropped 8 bases and J dropped 7; count of bases not matched to a gene: 6. The CDR3 DNA reads TGTGCCAGCGCGGACAGGGTTTATGAAGCTTTCTTT. It is translated as CASADRVYEAFF.

The chain uses TRBV10-3 and TRBJ1-2, with unresolved D. Germline V gene lookup returns CDR1 ENHRY and CDR2 SYGVKD. The V gene lost 11 bases and the J gene lost 3 bases, with 13 bases spanning the gap. The CDR3 runs 12 residues. The CDR3 bases are TGTGCCGCATCGGAGGAGTACTATGGCTACACCTTC. Translated, it gives CAASEEYYGYTF.

The chain employs TRBV4-2 and TRBJ2-7; 7 bases are a match to TRBD2. Germline V gene data show CDR1 as LGHNA and CDR2 as YNFKEQ. V trimming: 4 bases; J trimming: 0 bases; junction bases outside the gene matches: 3. The CDR3 sequence is 14 residues long. CDR3 bases: TGTGCCAGCAGCCCCGGGGGGAGCTCCTACGAGCAGTACTTC. As protein: CASSPGGSSYEQYF.

This chain connects TRBV18 to TRBJ2-1; unclear D gene. The CDR3 consists of 14 residues. With 2 bases removed from V and 4 bases from J, the gap between germline ends came to 9 bases. Germline CDR1 and CDR2: KGHSH and LQKENI. The CDR3 DNA sequence: TGTGCCAGCTCACCAGAACAGCAATACAATGAGCAGTTCTTC. Its protein is CASSPEQQYNEQFF.

This clone was picked up one time. DNA for the CDR3: TGCGCCAGCAGCTTGTTACCGGGGGGGCAGGATGAGCAGTTCTTC. It is translated as CASSLLPGGQDEQFF. The chain is built from TRBV5-1 and TRBJ2-1, with 8 bases identical to TRBD2. CDR1 and CDR2 (germline): SGHRS, YFSETQ. Unmatched junction bases numbered 8, after V lost 1 base and J lost 8 bases. CDR3 length: 15 residues.

V gene TRBV18 combines with J gene TRBJ2-2; 8 bases are shared with TRBD2. Germline values: CDR1 KGHSH, CDR2 LQKENI. V trimming: 6 bases; J trimming: 1 base; junction bases outside the gene matches: 4. This CDR3 is built from 15 residues. CDR3 residues: CASSILAVNTGELFF. CDR3 bases: TGTGCCAGCTCGATACTAGCGGTGAACACCGGGGAGCTGTTTTTT. The variable domain in full, with the rest retrieved from reference TRBV18 and TRBJ2-2, is NAGVMQNPRHLVRRRGQEARLRCSPMKGHSHVYWYRQLPEEGLKFMVYLQKENIIDESGMPKERFSAEFPKEGPSILRIQQVVRGDSAAYFCASSILAVNTGELFFGEGSRLTVL.

The chain employs TRBV6-5 and TRBJ1-1, with 7 bases matching TRBD1. The CDR3 sequence is 16 residues long. Germline CDR1 is MNHEY and CDR2 is SVGAGI. After removal of 0 bases from V and 5 bases from J, the junction contained 9 bases not matched to a gene. DNA of the CDR3: TGTGCCAGCAGTTACTCATTGGAGGGGGCCGGAACTGAAGCTTTCTTT. The encoded protein is CASSYSLEGAGTEAFF.

This chain uses TRBV2 with TRBJ2-7; the match to TRBD2 covers 9 bases. Germline CDR1 SNHLY, CDR2 FYNNEI. J lost 3 bases, V lost 6 bases, and 15 bases had no gene match. This CDR3 is built from 17 residues. As DNA, the CDR3 is TGTGCCAGCAGGGGAAGCGGGCTAGCGGGGAGTTTCTACGAGCAGTACTTC. Translated: CASRGSGLAGSFYEQYF.

The rearrangement links TRBV10-3 to TRBJ2-2; a possible D gene is TRBD1 (6 bases). V dropped 5 bases and J dropped 0 bases, with 7 bases sitting between them. CDR1 is ENHRY and CDR2 is SYGVKD in the germline V gene. The CDR3 totals 14 residues. CDR3 coding DNA: TGTGCCATCAGTCGGACAGCGAACACCGGGGAGCTGTTTTTT. Encoded protein: CAISRTANTGELFF.

The chain couples TRBV5-1 to TRBJ2-1; the match to TRBD2 covers 11 bases. From germline, CDR1 is SGHRS and CDR2 YFSETQ. The CDR3 runs 16 residues. J gave up 9 bases and V 4 bases, and 12 bases lay outside the gene matches. The CDR3 reads CASSVIAGGRMGEQFF. CDR3 nucleotides: TGCGCCAGCAGCGTCATAGCGGGGGGGCGTATGGGTGAGCAGTTCTTC.

V is TRBV5-1 and J is TRBJ1-3; 8 bases fit TRBD1. CDR1 SGHRS and CDR2 YFSETQ come from the germline V gene. The V segment lost 2 bases and the J segment 1 base; nucleotides outside the gene matches: 2. The CDR3 spans 15 residues. The CDR3 loop is CASSLTGGSGNTIYF. CDR3 nucleotide sequence: TGCGCCAGCAGCTTAACAGGGGGGTCTGGAAACACCATATATTTT. The full variable domain, in which reference TRBV5-1 and TRBJ1-3 provide the parts outside the CDR3, is KAGVTQTPRYLIKTRGQQVTLSCSPISGHRSVSWYQQTPGQGLQFLFEYFSETQRNKGNFPGRFSGRQFSNSRSEMNVSTLELGDSALYLCASSLTGGSGNTIYFGEGSWLTVV.

The rearrangement uses TRBV7-8 and TRBJ1-5; TRBD1 matches at 7 bases. CDR1 is SGHVS, CDR2 FQNEAQ, per germline. The V segment lost 1 base and the J segment 10 bases; nucleotides outside the gene matches: 4. This CDR3 comprises 13 residues. The CDR3 sequence is CASSLDRGSPQHF. As DNA, the CDR3 is TGTGCCAGCAGCTTAGACAGGGGATCTCCCCAGCATTTT.

The J gene is TRBJ2-5, the V gene TRBV27; the D gene is possibly TRBD2 (7 bases). CDR1 and CDR2 (germline): MNHEY, SMNVEV (reference sequence). Trimming removed 6 bases from V and 9 bases from J, with 11 bases in between. This CDR3 has 11 amino acids. The CDR3 reads CASSRGGAQYF. The CDR3 nucleotides read TGTGCCAGCAGCAGAGGGGGGGCCCAGTACTTC.

The chain recombines TRBV25-1 with TRBJ1-1; D perhaps matches TRBD1 (5 bases). The CDR3 loop spans 14 amino acids. Trimming took 5 bases from V and 0 from J, leaving 10 bases between them. Germline CDR1 reads MGHDK; CDR2 reads SYGVNS. Here the CDR3 reads CASSTWTLNTEAFF. CDR3 nucleotide sequence: TGTGCCAGCAGTACCTGGACACTGAACACTGAAGCTTTCTTT. The full variable domain, completed using reference TRBV25-1 and TRBJ1-1, is EADIYQTPRYLVIGTGKKITLECSQTMGHDKMYWYQQDPGMELHLIHYSYGVNSTEKGDLSSESTVSRIRTEHFPLTLESARPSHTSQYLCASSTWTLNTEAFFGQGTRLTVV.

The rearrangement joins TRBV28 to TRBJ2-5; D unclear. Germline assignment: CDR1 MDHEN and CDR2 SYDVKM. Trimming removed 3 bases from V and 4 bases from J, with 6 bases in between. CDR3 size: 12 residues. The CDR3 sequence is CASSFRSETQYF. The CDR3 DNA reads as TGTGCCAGCAGTTTCCGGTCAGAGACCCAGTACTTC.

V gene TRBV7-9 combines with J gene TRBJ1-2, with 7 bases identical to TRBD1. The CDR3 is 16 residues long. With V trimmed by 5 bases and J by 5 bases, 14 bases remained unmatched. The V gene's germline CDR1 is SEHNR and CDR2 FQNEAQ (reference sequence). The CDR3 DNA is TGTGCCAGCAGCCCCAACCTCGGACAGGAAGGGTATGGCTACACCTTC. This gives the protein CASSPNLGQEGYGYTF.

The chain employs TRBV2 and TRBJ1-4; D call uncertain. CDR3 size: 14 residues. In germline, CDR1 is SNHLY, CDR2 FYNNEI. The germline V and J ends were trimmed by 2 bases and 8 bases, with 12 bases remaining between them. The CDR3 bases are TGTGCCAGCAGTGAACATCCCCAGTTAGAAAAACTGTTTTTT. It translates to CASSEHPQLEKLFF.

This clone occurred a few times. The chain couples TRBV5-4 to TRBJ1-2, with D possibly matching TRBD1 (6 bases). In germline, CDR1 is SGHNT, CDR2 YYREEE (reference sequence). CDR3 length: 14 amino acids. Trimming removed 5 bases at V and 7 bases at J, with 18 bases between. The CDR3 sequence: CASRERGGSAGYTF. CDR3 coding DNA: TGTGCCAGCAGAGAAAGGGGGGGTAGTGCTGGCTACACCTTC.

V is TRBV11-2 and J is TRBJ2-7; D gene unclear. CDR1 and CDR2 (germline): SGHAT, FQNNGV. This CDR3 is built from 14 residues. With 2 bases removed from V and 0 bases from J, the gap between germline ends came to 8 bases. The CDR3 DNA follows: TGTGCCAGCAGCTTACTGGGCCCCTCCTACGAGCAGTACTTC. Its translation is CASSLLGPSYEQYF.